This TCR beta chain derives from a study of OX40 agonist ivuxolimab in advanced cancers. Clones were sequenced by immunoSEQ multiplex PCR, and TCRdb holds only the in-frame ones, with some missing. This sample has about 68,000 clones, with about 80% found just once. Overall study results and limits: With doses of 0.1 to 3.0 mg/kg, CD4+ and CD8+ blood T cells had undergone clonal expansion by week 6.

Note on this clone: Its antigen is unknown.

The CDR3 extends over 16 amino acids. V was trimmed by 3 bases and J by 3 bases, leaving 17 bases between them. Germline values: CDR1 SGDLS, CDR2 YYNGEE. The sample consisted of CD4+ or CD8+ T cells sorted from blood, taken in a trial of the OX40 agonist ivuxolimab. The receptor comes from an adult with an advanced solid tumor such as melanoma, head and neck, liver or kidney cancer. The chain links TRBV9 to TRBJ2-3; D ambiguous. The CDR3 region has the DNA TGTGCCAGCAGCGCCCCCCGTCGGGTGGGGACAGATACGCAGTATTTT. Translation gives CASSAPRRVGTDTQYF.